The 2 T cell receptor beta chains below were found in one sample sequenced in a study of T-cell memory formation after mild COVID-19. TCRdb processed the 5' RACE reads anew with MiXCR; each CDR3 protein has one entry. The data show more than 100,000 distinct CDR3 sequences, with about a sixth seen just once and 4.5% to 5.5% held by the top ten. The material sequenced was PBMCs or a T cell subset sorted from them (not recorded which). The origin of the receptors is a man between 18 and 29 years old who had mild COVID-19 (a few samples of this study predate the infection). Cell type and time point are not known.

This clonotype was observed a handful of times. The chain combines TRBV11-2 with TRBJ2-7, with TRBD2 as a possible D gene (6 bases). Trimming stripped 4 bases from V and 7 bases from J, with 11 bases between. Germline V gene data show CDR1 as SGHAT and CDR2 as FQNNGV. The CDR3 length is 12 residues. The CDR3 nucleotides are TGTGCCAGCAGCTCCTTAGGACTAGAGCAGTACGTC. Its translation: CASSSLGLEQYV.

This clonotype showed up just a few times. DNA of the CDR3: TGCAGTGCCCCGGGGGTAGGACAGCCCCAGCATTTT. Its translation: CSAPGVGQPQHF. This chain links TRBV20-1 with TRBJ1-5, with TRBD1 as a possible D gene (5 bases). Germline V lookup: CDR1 DFQATT, CDR2 SNEGSKA (reference sequence). With 6 bases removed from V and 7 bases from J, the gap between germline ends came to 13 bases. The CDR3 runs 12 residues.